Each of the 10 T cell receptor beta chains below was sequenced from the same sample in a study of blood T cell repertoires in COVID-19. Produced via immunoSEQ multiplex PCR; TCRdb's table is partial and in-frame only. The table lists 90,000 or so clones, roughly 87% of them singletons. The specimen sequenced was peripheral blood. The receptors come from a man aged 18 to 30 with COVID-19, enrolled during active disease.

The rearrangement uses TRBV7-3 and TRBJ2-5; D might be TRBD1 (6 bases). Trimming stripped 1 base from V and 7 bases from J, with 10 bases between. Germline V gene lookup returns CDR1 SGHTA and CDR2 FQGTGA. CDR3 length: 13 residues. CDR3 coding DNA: TGTGCCAGCAGCTTAAATGTCAGGGGGACCCAGTACTTC. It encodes CASSLNVRGTQYF.

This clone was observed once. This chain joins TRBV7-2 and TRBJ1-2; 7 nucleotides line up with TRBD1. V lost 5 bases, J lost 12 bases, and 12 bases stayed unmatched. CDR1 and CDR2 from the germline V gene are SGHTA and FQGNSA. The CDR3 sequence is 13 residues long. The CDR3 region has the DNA TGTGCCAGCAGCCCGTACCGGGACAGCCAGGACACCTTC. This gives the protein CASSPYRDSQDTF. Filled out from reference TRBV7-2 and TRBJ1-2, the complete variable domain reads GAGVSQSPSNKVTEKGKDVELRCDPISGHTALYWYRQSLGQGLEFLIYFQGNSAPDKSGLPSDRFSAERTGGSVSTLTIQRTQQEDSAVYLCASSPYRDSQDTFGSGTRLTVV.

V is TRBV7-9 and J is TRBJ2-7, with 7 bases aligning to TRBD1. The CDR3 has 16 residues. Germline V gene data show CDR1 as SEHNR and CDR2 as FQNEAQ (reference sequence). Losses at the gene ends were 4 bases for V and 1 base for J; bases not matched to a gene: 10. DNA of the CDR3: TGTGCCAGCAGCTCCCGACGACAGGGCCCATCCTACGAGCAGTACTTC. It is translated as CASSSRRQGPSYEQYF.

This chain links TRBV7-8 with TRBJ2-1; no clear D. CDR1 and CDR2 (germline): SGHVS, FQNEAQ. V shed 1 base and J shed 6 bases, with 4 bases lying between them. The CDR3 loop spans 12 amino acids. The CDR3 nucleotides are TGTGCCAGCAGCTTAGTGGCCAATGAGCAGTTCTTC. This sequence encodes CASSLVANEQFF.

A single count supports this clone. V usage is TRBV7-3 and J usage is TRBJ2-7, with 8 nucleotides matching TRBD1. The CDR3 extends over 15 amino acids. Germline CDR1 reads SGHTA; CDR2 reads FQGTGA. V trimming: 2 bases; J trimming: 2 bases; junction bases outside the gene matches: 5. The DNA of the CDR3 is TGTGCCAGCAGCTTAGGACAGGGTAGGACCTACGAGCAGTACTTC. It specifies CASSLGQGRTYEQYF.

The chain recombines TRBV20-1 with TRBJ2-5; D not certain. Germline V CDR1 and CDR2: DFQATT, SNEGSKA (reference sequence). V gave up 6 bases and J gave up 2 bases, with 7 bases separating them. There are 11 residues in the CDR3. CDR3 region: CSASTQETQYF. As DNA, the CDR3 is TGCAGTGCATCTACGCAAGAGACCCAGTACTTC.

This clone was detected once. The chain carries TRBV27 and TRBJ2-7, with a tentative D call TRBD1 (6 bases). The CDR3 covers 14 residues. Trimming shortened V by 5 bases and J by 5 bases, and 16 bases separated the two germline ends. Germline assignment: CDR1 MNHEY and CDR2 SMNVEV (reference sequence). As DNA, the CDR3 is TGTGCCAGCAGTCCCTATACAGGGTTACACGAGCAGTACTTC. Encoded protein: CASSPYTGLHEQYF.

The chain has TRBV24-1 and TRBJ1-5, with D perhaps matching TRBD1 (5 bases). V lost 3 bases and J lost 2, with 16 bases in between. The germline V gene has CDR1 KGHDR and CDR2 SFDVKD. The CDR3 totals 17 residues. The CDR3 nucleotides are TGTGCCACCAGTGATCCGGGTCGGGGGGATGGCAATCAGCCCCAGCATTTT. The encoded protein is CATSDPGRGDGNQPQHF.

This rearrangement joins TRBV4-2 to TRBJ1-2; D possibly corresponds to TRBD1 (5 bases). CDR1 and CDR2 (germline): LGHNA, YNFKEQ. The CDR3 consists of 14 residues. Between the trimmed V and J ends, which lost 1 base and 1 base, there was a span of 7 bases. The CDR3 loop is CASSQAGNNYGYTF. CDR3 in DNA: TGTGCCAGCAGCCAAGCAGGGAATAACTATGGCTACACCTTC.

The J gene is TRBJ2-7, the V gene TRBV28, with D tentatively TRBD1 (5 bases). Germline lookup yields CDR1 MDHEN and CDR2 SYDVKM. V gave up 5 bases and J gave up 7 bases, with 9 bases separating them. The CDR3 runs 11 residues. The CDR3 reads CASSPQGEQYF. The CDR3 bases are TGTGCCAGCAGTCCCCAGGGAGAGCAGTACTTC.